This T cell receptor (beta chain) was found in a study of T cells after yellow fever vaccination. V lost 4 bases to trimming and J lost 3 bases; unmatched junction nucleotides: 6. Germline values: CDR1 LGHNA, CDR2 YSLEER. This CDR3 comprises 15 residues. In this sample, this clonotype turned up a few times. MiXCR, run by TCRdb on the 5' RACE reads, gives a single entry per CDR3 protein. This sample has about 430,000 distinct CDR3 sequences, with around 20% found just once. The gene calls are TRBV4-3 and TRBJ2-7, with 10 bases lining up with TRBD2. The sequence was collected from a man aged 18 to 30 who received the YFV17D yellow fever vaccine. The sample was PBMCs, taken before the yellow fever booster vaccination. CDR3 sequence (DNA): TGCGCCAGCAGCCCCCGGACTAGCGGAAGCTACGAGCAGTACTTC. This codes for CASSPRTSGSYEQYF.